The entry below gives a single T cell receptor (beta chain) sequence along with its context. What it binds is not known. Molecular barcoding with unique molecular identifiers was used for the TCRbeta library. TCRdb reprocessed the PCR reads via MiXCR and lists one record per CDR3 protein. The sample contains roughly 100,000 distinct CDR3 sequences, roughly 7.6% of which appear only once. These data belong to a study of T-cell reconstitution after alpha-beta-depleted transplantation in children. Study-wide points: T cells produced anew were the main source of T-cell counts and diversity one year after transplant. Several hundred expanded graft clones reportedly were the source of alpha-beta T cells about two months after transplant. Surviving recipient T cells and thymic progenitors produced the high day-60 TCRbeta diversity seen in some patients.

Germline V CDR1 and CDR2: MNHNY, SVGAGI (reference sequence). V shed 2 bases and J shed 2 bases, with 3 bases lying between them. This CDR3 is built from 12 residues. The sequence came from a boy aged 2-9 years with acute lymphoblastic leukemia, due to receive a stem cell transplant. The chain recombines TRBV6-6 with TRBJ2-5; D is unclear. The sequenced sample was PBMCs, obtained before TCRalphabeta/CD19-depleted stem cell transplant. The CDR3 nucleotides are TGTGCCAGCAGTTACACTCAAGAGACCCAGTACTTC. The encoded protein is CASSYTQETQYF.